This T cell receptor beta chain was obtained from a study of blood T cell repertoires in COVID-19. The data were produced by immunoSEQ multiplex PCR, yet TCRdb's version contains in-frame clones alone and is incomplete. The sample carries a few hundred thousand clones, 75% to 85% recorded once. CDR3 length: 12 residues. Trimming shortened V by 0 bases and J by 4 bases, and 4 bases separated the two germline ends. Germline CDR1 SGHRS, CDR2 YFSETQ. The origin of this receptor is a woman older than 75 with COVID-19, enrolled during active disease. V gene TRBV5-1 combines with J gene TRBJ1-1; D unresolved. Sequencing was done on a sample of peripheral blood. CDR3 nucleotides: TGCGCCAGCAGCTTGGATCTCACTGAAGCTTTCTTT. It codes for CASSLDLTEAFF. Looking up the rest from reference TRBV5-1 and TRBJ1-1 gives the full variable domain: KAGVTQTPRYLIKTRGQQVTLSCSPISGHRSVSWYQQTPGQGLQFLFEYFSETQRNKGNFPGRFSGRQFSNSRSEMNVSTLELGDSALYLCASSLDLTEAFFGQGTRLTVV.